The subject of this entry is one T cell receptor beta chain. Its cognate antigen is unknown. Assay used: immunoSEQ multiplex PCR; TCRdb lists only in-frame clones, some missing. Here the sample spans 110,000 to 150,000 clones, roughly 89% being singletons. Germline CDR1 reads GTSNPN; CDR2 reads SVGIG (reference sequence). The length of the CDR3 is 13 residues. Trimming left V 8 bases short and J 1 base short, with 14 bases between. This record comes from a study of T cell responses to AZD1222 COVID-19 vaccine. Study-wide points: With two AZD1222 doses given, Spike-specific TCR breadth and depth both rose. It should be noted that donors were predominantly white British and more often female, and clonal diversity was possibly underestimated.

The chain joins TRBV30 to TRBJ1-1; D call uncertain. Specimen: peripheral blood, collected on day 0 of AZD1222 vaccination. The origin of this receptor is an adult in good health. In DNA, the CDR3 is TGTGCCCGGGGAGGAGGCCAGAACACTGAAGCTTTCTTT. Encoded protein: CARGGGQNTEAFF.